One sample yielded the 20 T cell receptor beta chains listed below, sequenced in a study of regulatory T cells in long-lasting Graves disease. CDR3-region Arm-PCR and iRepertoire HTBI primers produced the TCR beta libraries. TCRdb independently ran MiXCR on the multiplex PCR reads; one entry per CDR3 protein. The top ten hold 20% to 30% of the sample, which has some 500,000 distinct CDR3 sequences, about 15% seen once. Regarding time point: newly diagnosed GD, antithyroid drugs for less than 3 months. Preparation of the TCR library used RNA extracted from PBMCs. This sample was shared with a second study, whose subject was T cells in Graves' hyperthyroidism and ophthalmopathy.

The starting material was peripheral blood mononuclear cells (PBMCs), obtained at new diagnosis, from a patient treated with antithyroid drugs. These receptors were taken from a woman aged 35-65 years with Graves disease.

This chain connects TRBV11-2 to TRBJ1-1; a possible D gene is TRBD1 (6 bases). The CDR3 loop spans 15 amino acids. The V gene lost 2 bases and the J gene lost 1 base, with 11 bases spanning the gap. Germline V lookup: CDR1 SGHAT, CDR2 FQNNGV. CDR3 DNA sequence: TGTGCCAGCAGCTTATCGGACAGTCCGAACACTGAAGCTTTCTTT. This encodes CASSLSDSPNTEAFF.

This clonotype has more than one count but fewer than ten. The rearrangement links TRBV27 to TRBJ1-1, with a possible D match to TRBD1 (6 bases). Trimming pared 1 base from V and 5 bases from J, leaving 20 bases between. This CDR3 contains 17 residues. CDR1 is MNHEY, CDR2 SMNVEV, per germline (reference sequence). The CDR3 protein is CASSLYRGAGGTTEAFF. The CDR3 DNA follows: TGTGCCAGCAGTTTATATCGAGGGGCGGGGGGCACGACTGAAGCTTTCTTT.

There are many counts of this clonotype. The chain couples TRBV24-1 to TRBJ1-1; D not certain. CDR3 length: 13 amino acids. The germline V and J ends were trimmed by 5 bases and 4 bases, with 10 bases remaining between them. The germline CDR1 and CDR2 sequences are KGHDR and SFDVKD. CDR3 in amino acids: CATSAWGATEAFF. In DNA, the CDR3 is TGTGCCACCAGTGCGTGGGGAGCCACTGAAGCTTTCTTT.

In its sample, this clonotype was seen many times. The V call is TRBV12-3 or TRBV12-4, the J call TRBJ2-5, with 8 nucleotides matching TRBD1. The CDR3 extends over 14 amino acids. The trim removed 5 bases at V and 5 bases at J, leaving 7 bases unmatched. In DNA form, the CDR3 reads TGTGCCAGCAGTCTGACAGGGGCGGGCGAGACCCAGTACTTC. Protein product: CASSLTGAGETQYF.

This clonotype has ten or more counts. The J gene is TRBJ1-5, the V gene TRBV2; D is unclear. Germline V gives CDR1 SNHLY, CDR2 FYNNEI. Trimming took off 6 bases at V and 0 bases at J, with 3 bases between the two ends. The CDR3 contains 12 residues. CDR3 amino acids: CASRGSNQPQHF. The CDR3 coding sequence is TGTGCCAGCAGGGGTAGCAATCAGCCCCAGCATTTT.

This clonotype was found a few times. The rearrangement links TRBV5-1 to TRBJ1-6; D is ambiguous. V lost 1 base to trimming and J lost 7 bases, with 15 bases between them. Germline assignment: CDR1 SGHRS and CDR2 YFSETQ. There are 16 residues in the CDR3. CDR3 in amino acids: CASSLQDSAQNSPLHF. For the CDR3, the DNA is TGCGCCAGCAGCTTGCAAGACTCCGCTCAGAATTCACCCCTCCACTTT.

This chain connects TRBV12-3 or TRBV12-4 to TRBJ2-2; TRBD2 aligns across 9 bases. Germline trimming cut 2 bases from V and 1 base from J; bases unmatched to any gene: 8. CDR3 length: 18 residues. The CDR3 sequence is CASSLSEAGGRNTGELFF. CDR3 in DNA: TGTGCCAGCAGTTTATCGGAAGCGGGGGGCAGGAACACCGGGGAGCTGTTTTTT.

The sample holds many counts of this clonotype. The genes are TRBV3-1 and TRBJ2-3; D possibly corresponds to TRBD2 (6 bases). The CDR3 spans 15 residues. Trimming took off 1 base at V and 7 bases at J, with 15 bases between the two ends. CDR1 is LGHDT and CDR2 is YNNKEL in the germline V gene (reference sequence). As DNA, the CDR3 is TGTGCCAGCAGCCAAGGCGGGGCTGCACGCAATACGCAGTATTTT. Its protein is CASSQGGAARNTQYF.

CDR3 in amino acids: CASRGTGFTEAFF. The CDR3, as DNA: TGTGCCAGCAGGGGGACAGGGTTCACTGAAGCTTTCTTT. V is TRBV2 and J is TRBJ1-1; the match to TRBD1 covers 9 bases. CDR3 size: 13 residues. V was clipped by 6 bases and J by 4 bases; unmatched bases: 3. Germline CDR1 reads SNHLY; CDR2 reads FYNNEI.

This clonotype was seen many times. The chain is built from TRBV11-2 and TRBJ1-1; D unresolved. Trimming removed 3 bases from V and 0 bases from J, with 8 bases in between. The CDR3 is 14 amino acids. The V gene's germline CDR1 is SGHAT and CDR2 FQNNGV. CDR3 in amino acids: CASSFTSLNTEAFF. The CDR3 coding sequence is TGTGCCAGCAGCTTTACCAGCCTGAACACTGAAGCTTTCTTT.

This chain connects TRBV18 to TRBJ2-7; D remains ambiguous. Trimming stripped 3 bases from V and 3 bases from J, with 9 bases between. The CDR3 consists of 13 residues. Germline CDR1 reads KGHSH; CDR2 reads LQKENI. The CDR3 nucleotides read TGTGCCAGCTCACCTAGTTCAAGCTACGAGCAGTACTTC. Translating it yields CASSPSSSYEQYF.

This clonotype has at least ten counts. The gene calls are TRBV12-3 or TRBV12-4 and TRBJ1-2; D perhaps matches TRBD1 (5 bases). Trimming removed 5 bases at V and 4 bases at J, with 11 bases between. This CDR3 is 13 amino acids long. The CDR3 protein is CASSPGQGYGYTF. CDR3 nucleotides: TGTGCCAGCAGTCCCGGGCAGGGCTATGGCTACACCTTC.

J is TRBJ2-7 and V is TRBV9; D is unclear. V lost 6 bases and J 1 base, leaving 17 bases between the germline ends. In germline, CDR1 is SGDLS, CDR2 YYNGEE. The CDR3 has 15 amino acids. The CDR3 sequence is CASKPLNVQSYEQYF. CDR3 coding DNA: TGTGCCAGCAAACCCCTAAACGTGCAGTCCTACGAGCAGTACTTC.

The table lists this clonotype with many counts. In DNA form, the CDR3 reads TGCAGCGTTACAATAGCGGGAAGTAGCACAGATACGCAGTATTTT. Amino acid sequence: CSVTIAGSSTDTQYF. J is TRBJ2-3 and V is TRBV29-1, with 8 positions matching TRBD2. The CDR3 has 15 amino acids. Trimming removed 5 bases from V and 0 bases from J; junction bases left unmatched: 7. Germline lookup yields CDR1 SQVTM and CDR2 ANQGSEA.

J is TRBJ2-3 and V is TRBV7-9, with D perhaps being TRBD1 or TRBD2 (7 bases each). The germline V gene encodes CDR1 SEHNR and CDR2 FQNEAQ (reference sequence). With 5 bases removed from V and 5 bases from J, the gap between germline ends came to 17 bases. The CDR3 contains 15 residues. As DNA, the CDR3 is TGTGCCAGCAGCAGGCAGGGGGGGGCTGGAGATACGCAGTATTTT. It is translated as CASSRQGGAGDTQYF.

The chain recombines TRBV10-2 with TRBJ2-1; 12 positions match TRBD2. Gene TRBJ2-5 matches the end of the DNA better, so the J call may be wrong. Looked up from germline, CDR1 is WSHSY and CDR2 is SAAADI. The CDR3 loop spans 14 amino acids. CDR3 loop: CASNLAGGSETQYF. The DNA of the CDR3 is TGCGCCAGCAACCTAGCGGGGGGGAGCGAGACCCAGTACTTC.

The chain couples TRBV12-3 or TRBV12-4 to TRBJ1-2; 7 positions match TRBD1. There are 16 residues in the CDR3. V was pared by 5 bases and J by 4 bases, with 13 bases of the junction left unmatched. The CDR3 nucleotides read TGTGCCAGCAGTCCTACGAGGGAGGGGGCGAGCTATGGCTACACCTTC. Its protein product is CASSPTREGASYGYTF.

The chain uses TRBV12-3 or TRBV12-4 and TRBJ2-5; 8 bases fit TRBD1. This CDR3 is 14 amino acids long. J gave up 8 bases and V 3 bases, and 8 bases lay outside the gene matches. The DNA for the CDR3 is TGTGCCAGCAGTTTCACAGGGGGAAGAGATACCCAGTACTTC. This gives the protein CASSFTGGRDTQYF.

This clonotype was detected many times. This rearrangement joins TRBV6-2 or TRBV6-3 to TRBJ1-1; TRBD1 might be the D (5 bases). Germline loops: CDR1 MNHEY, CDR2 SVGEGT. This CDR3 is 17 amino acids long. The ends were cut back, 2 bases at V and 1 base at J, with 17 bases in the middle. The CDR3 here is CASSYPPGGVRNTEAFF. CDR3 bases: TGTGCCAGCAGTTACCCCCCGGGAGGGGTAAGGAACACTGAAGCTTTCTTT.

The gene calls are TRBV7-2 and TRBJ1-1, with a weak D call TRBD1 (6 bases). V was pared by 1 base and J by 5 bases, with 14 bases between. The germline V gene encodes CDR1 SGHTA and CDR2 FQGNSA. The CDR3 is 15 residues long. DNA of the CDR3: TGTGCCAGCAGCTTAGGGGGCCAGGGGAGGACTGAAGCTTTCTTT. Translating gives CASSLGGQGRTEAFF.